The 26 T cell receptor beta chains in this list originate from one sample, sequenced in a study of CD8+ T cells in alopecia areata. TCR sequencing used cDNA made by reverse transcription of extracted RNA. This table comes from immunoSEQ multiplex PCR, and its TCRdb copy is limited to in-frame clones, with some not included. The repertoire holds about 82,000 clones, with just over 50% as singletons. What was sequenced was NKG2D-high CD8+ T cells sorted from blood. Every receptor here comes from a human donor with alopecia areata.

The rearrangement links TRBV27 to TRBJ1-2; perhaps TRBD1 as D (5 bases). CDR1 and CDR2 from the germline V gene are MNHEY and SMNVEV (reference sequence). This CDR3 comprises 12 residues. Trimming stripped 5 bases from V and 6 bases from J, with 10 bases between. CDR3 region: CASSHRGDGYTF. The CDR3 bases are TGTGCCAGCAGTCACAGAGGGGATGGCTACACCTTC.

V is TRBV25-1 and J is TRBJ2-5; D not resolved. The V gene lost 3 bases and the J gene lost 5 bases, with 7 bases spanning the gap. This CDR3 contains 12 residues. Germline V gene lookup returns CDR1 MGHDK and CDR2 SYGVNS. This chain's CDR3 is CASSDPRETQYF. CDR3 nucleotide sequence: TGTGCCAGCAGTGACCCTCGGGAGACCCAGTACTTC.

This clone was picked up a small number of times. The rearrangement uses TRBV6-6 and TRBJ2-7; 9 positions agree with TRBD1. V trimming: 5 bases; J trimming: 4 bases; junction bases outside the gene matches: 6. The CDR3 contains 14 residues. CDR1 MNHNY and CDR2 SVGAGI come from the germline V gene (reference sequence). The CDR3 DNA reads TGTGCCAGCAGTCAAGGGACAGGGCGGTACGAGCAGTACTTC. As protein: CASSQGTGRYEQYF.

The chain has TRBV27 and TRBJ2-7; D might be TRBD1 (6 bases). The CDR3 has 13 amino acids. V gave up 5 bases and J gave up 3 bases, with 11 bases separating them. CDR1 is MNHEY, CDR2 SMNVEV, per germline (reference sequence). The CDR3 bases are TGTGCCAGCAGTAAGGGACAAGACTACGAGCAGTACTTC. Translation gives CASSKGQDYEQYF.

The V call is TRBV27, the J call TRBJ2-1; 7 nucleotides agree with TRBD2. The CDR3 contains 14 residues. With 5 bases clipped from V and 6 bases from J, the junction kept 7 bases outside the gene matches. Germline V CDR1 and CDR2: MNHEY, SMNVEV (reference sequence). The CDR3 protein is CASSLGRRGNEQFF. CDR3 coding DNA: TGTGCCAGCAGTCTCGGGAGGAGGGGCAATGAGCAGTTCTTC.

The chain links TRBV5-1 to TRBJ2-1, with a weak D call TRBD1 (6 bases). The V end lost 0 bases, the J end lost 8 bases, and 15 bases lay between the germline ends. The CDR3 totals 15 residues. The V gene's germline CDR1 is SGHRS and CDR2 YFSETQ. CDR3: CASSLGGPLFDEQFF. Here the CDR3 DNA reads TGCGCCAGCAGCTTGGGGGGGCCTCTCTTCGATGAGCAGTTCTTC.

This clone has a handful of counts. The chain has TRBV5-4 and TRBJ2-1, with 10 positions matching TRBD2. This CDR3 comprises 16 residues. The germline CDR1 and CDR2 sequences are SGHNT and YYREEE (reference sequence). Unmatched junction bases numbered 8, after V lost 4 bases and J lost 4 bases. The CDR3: CASSPVETSGYNEQFF. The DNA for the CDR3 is TGTGCCAGCAGCCCGGTGGAGACTAGCGGGTACAATGAGCAGTTCTTC.

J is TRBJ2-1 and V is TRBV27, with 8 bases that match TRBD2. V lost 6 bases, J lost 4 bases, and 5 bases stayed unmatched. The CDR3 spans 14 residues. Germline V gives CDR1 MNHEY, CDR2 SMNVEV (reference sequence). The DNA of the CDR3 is TGTGCCAGCAGCATGGCGGGGGGATACAATGAGCAGTTCTTC. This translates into CASSMAGGYNEQFF.

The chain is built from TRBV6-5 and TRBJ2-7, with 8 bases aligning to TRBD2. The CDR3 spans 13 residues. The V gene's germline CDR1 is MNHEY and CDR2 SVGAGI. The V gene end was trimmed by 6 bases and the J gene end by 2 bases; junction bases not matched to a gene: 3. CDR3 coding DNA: TGTGCCAGCAGCACGGGAGGGACCTACGAGCAGTACTTC. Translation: CASSTGGTYEQYF.

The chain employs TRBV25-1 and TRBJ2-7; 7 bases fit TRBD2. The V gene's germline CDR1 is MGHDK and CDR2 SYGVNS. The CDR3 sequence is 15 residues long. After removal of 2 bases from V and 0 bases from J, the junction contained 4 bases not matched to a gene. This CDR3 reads CASSEGLAASYEQYF. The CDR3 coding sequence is TGTGCCAGCAGTGAAGGGCTAGCGGCCTCCTACGAGCAGTACTTC.

This CDR3 reads CASSSDYEQYF. CDR3 in DNA: TGTGCCAGCAGCTCTGATTACGAGCAGTACTTC. This chain links TRBV11-2 with TRBJ2-7; D is uncertain. The CDR3 length is 11 residues. Germline lookup yields CDR1 SGHAT and CDR2 FQNNGV. V dropped 4 bases and J dropped 4 bases, with 5 bases sitting between them.

The CDR3 spells CSVPRTVGGYNEQFF. In nucleotides, the CDR3 is TGCAGCGTGCCTAGGACAGTCGGCGGCTACAATGAGCAGTTCTTC. The V gene is TRBV29-1, the J gene TRBJ2-1, with TRBD1 as a possible D gene (6 bases). V was clipped by 6 bases and J by 3 bases, with 18 bases between them. This CDR3 spans 15 amino acids. Germline V gene lookup returns CDR1 SQVTM and CDR2 ANQGSEA.

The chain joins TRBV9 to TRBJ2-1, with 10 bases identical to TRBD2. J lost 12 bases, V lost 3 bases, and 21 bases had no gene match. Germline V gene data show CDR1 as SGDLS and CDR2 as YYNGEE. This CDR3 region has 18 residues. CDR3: CASSAQNPGASGSGGQFF. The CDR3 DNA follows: TGTGCCAGCAGCGCACAGAACCCCGGGGCTAGCGGGAGTGGGGGGCAGTTCTTC.

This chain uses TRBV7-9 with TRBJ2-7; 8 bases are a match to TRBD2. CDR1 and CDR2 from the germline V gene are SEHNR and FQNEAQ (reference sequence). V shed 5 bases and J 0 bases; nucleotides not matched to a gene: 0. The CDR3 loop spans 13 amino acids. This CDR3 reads CASSSGGSYEQYF. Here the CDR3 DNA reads TGTGCCAGCAGCAGCGGGGGCTCCTACGAGCAGTACTTC.

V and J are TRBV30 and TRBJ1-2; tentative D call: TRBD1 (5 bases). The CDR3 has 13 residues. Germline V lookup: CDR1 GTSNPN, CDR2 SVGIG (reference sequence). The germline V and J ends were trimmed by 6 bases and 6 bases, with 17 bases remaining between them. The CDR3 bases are TGTGCCTGCGAGAGGGGCGGGGGACATGGCTACACCTTC. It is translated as CACERGGGHGYTF.

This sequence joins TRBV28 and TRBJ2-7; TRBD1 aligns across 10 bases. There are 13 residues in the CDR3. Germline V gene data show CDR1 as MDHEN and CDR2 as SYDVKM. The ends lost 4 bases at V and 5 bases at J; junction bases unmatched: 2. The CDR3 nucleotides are TGTGCCAGCAGTTCTGGGACAGGGGACGAGCAGTACTTC. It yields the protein CASSSGTGDEQYF. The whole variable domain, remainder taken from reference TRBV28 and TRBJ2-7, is DVKVTQSSRYLVKRTGEKVFLECVQDMDHENMFWYRQDPGLGLRLIYFSYDVKMKEKGDIPEGYSVSREKKERFSLILESASTNQTSMYLCASSSGTGDEQYFGPGTRLTVT.

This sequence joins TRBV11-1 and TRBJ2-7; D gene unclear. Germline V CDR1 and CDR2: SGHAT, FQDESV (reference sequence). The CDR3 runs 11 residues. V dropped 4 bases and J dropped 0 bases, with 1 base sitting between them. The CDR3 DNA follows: TGTGCCAGCAGCTCCTCCTACGAGCAGTACTTC. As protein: CASSSSYEQYF.

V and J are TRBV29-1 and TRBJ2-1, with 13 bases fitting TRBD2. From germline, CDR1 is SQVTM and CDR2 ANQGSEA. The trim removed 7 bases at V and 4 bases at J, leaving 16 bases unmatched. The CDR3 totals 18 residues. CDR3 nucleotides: TGCAGCGCAGGCCTGGGGACTAGCGGGGTTGCCGGATACAATGAGCAGTTCTTC. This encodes CSAGLGTSGVAGYNEQFF.

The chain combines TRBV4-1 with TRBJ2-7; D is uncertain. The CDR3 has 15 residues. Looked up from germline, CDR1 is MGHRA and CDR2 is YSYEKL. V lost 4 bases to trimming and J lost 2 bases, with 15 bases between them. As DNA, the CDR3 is TGCGCCAGCAGCCCCGGTAGAGAGCCTCCCTACGAGCAGTACTTC. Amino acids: CASSPGREPPYEQYF.

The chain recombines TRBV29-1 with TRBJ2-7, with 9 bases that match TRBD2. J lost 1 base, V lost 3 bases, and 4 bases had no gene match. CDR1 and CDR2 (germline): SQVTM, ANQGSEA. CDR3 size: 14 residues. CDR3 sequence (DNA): TGCAGCGTTGAGGCTAGCGGGGTATCCTACGAGCAGTACTTC. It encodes CSVEASGVSYEQYF.

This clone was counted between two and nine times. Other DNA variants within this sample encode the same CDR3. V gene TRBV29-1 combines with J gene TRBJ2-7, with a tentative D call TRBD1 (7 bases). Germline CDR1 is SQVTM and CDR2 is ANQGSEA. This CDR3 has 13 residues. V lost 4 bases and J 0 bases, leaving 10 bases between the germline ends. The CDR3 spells CSVAGGSSYEQYF. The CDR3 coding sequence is TGCAGCGTTGCAGGGGGGAGCTCCTACGAGCAGTACTTC.

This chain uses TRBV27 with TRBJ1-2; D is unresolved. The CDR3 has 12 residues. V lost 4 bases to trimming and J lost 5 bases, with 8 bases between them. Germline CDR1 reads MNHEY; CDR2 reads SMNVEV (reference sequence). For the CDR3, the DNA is TGTGCCAGCAGTTCGACGGGTTATGGCTACACCTTC. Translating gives CASSSTGYGYTF.

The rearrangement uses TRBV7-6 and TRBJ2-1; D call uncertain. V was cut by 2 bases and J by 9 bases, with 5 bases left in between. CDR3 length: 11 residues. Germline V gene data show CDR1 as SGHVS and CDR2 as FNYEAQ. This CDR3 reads CASSLTSEQFF. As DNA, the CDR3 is TGTGCCAGCAGCTTAACCAGTGAGCAGTTCTTC.

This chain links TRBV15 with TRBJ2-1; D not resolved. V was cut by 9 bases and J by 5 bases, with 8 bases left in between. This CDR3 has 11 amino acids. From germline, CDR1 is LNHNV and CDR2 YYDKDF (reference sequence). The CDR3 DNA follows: TGTGCCACGGTAGGGAACAATGAGCAGTTCTTC. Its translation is CATVGNNEQFF.

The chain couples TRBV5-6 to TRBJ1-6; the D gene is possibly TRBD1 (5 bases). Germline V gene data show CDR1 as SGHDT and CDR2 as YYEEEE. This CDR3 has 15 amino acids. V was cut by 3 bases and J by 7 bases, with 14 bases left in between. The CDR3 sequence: CASSYGTLPNSPLHF. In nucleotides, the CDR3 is TGTGCCAGCAGCTACGGGACGCTCCCCAATTCACCCCTCCACTTT. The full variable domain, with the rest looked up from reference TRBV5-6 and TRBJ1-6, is DAGVTQSPTHLIKTRGQQVTLRCSPKSGHDTVSWYQQALGQGPQFIFQYYEEEERQRGNFPDRFSGHQFPNYSSELNVNALLLGDSALYLCASSYGTLPNSPLHFGNGTRLTVT.

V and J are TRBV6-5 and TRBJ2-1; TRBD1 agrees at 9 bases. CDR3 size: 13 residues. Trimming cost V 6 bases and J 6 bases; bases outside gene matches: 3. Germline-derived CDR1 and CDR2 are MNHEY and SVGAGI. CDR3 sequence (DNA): TGTGCCAGCAGGGACAGGGGAGGCAATGAGCAGTTCTTC. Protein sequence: CASRDRGGNEQFF.